These 2 T cell receptor beta chains originate from one sample sequenced in a study of CD8 T cells in ankylosing spondylitis. TCRdb redid the calling of the 5' RACE reads with MiXCR, one entry per CDR3 protein. The sample has tens of thousands of distinct CDR3 sequences; around 30% are singletons. Material for sequencing was blood, either unsorted or a sorted T cell fraction (not recorded which). The source of these receptors is a male donor with ankylosing spondylitis or in good health (not recorded which).

This rearrangement joins TRBV12-3 or TRBV12-4 to TRBJ2-7, with D possibly called TRBD1 or TRBD2 (7 bases each). The CDR3 covers 14 residues. The V and J ends lost 8 bases and 0 bases respectively, with 14 bases between them. DNA for the CDR3: TGTGCCAGCCTCAGGGGGGGGAGCTCCTACGAGCAGTACTTC. Translating gives CASLRGGSSYEQYF.

The sample holds many counts of this clonotype. This chain uses TRBV12-3 or TRBV12-4 with TRBJ1-2, with 9 bases fitting TRBD1. Trimming at V came to 8 bases and at J to 5 bases, leaving 6 bases not matched to a gene. The CDR3 has 13 amino acids. CDR3: CASGDRVGYGYTF. For the CDR3, the DNA is TGTGCCAGCGGGGACAGGGTTGGGTATGGCTACACCTTC.